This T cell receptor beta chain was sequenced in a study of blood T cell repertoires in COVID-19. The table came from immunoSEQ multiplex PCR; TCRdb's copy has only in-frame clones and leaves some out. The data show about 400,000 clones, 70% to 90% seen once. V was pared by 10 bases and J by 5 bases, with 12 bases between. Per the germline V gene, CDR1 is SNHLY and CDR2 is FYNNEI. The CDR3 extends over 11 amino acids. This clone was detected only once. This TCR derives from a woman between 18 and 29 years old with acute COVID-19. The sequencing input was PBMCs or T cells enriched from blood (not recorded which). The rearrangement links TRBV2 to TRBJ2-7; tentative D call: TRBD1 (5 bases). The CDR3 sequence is CATRRVDEQYF. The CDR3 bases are TGTGCCACTCGCAGGGTGGACGAGCAGTACTTC.